The 17 T cell receptor beta chains below all came from one sample that was sequenced in a study of T cell clusters in autoimmune cytopenias. Each sample's input was 250 to 300 ng genomic DNA, about 38,000 genome equivalents. One tube held mixed TRB-A and TRB-B primer pools for touch-down PCR. TCRdb re-called the multiplex PCR reads and gives one entry per CDR3 protein, without DNA. The listing records about 4,100 distinct CDR3 sequences. This same sample was also part of a study on T cell repertoires in aging, cancer and after chemotherapy.

The sequencing sample was made of peripheral blood. These receptors came from a human donor in good health.

This clonotype is labeled medium-sized based on frequency. The chain employs TRBV6-1 and TRBJ2-7; the TCRdb call, TRBD1, lacks DNA for checking. The V gene's germline CDR1 is MNHNS and CDR2 SASEGT. The CDR3 loop spans 15 amino acids. Here the CDR3 reads CASSEAYRVGAEQYF.

This chain joins TRBV7-9 and TRBJ2-1; with no DNA, the TCRdb D assignment of TRBD1 cannot be verified. Germline V gene data show CDR1 as SEHNR and CDR2 as FQNEAQ (reference sequence). The CDR3 covers 17 residues. The CDR3 reads CASSTPVGLDTNNEQFF.

J is TRBJ2-1 and V is TRBV5-1; checking the TCRdb D call of TRBD1 is not possible without DNA. Germline CDR1 is SGHRS and CDR2 is YFSETQ. The CDR3 is made up of 12 amino acids. The CDR3 reads CASSLEGDEQFF.

This chain uses TRBV30 with TRBJ1-1. Germline V gives CDR1 GTSNPN, CDR2 SVGIG (reference sequence). CDR3 length: 12 amino acids. CDR3 region: CAWLPANTEAFF.

The chain couples TRBV7-2 to TRBJ1-1; no DNA is available, so the TRBD1 call from TCRdb remains unchecked. The CDR3 covers 13 residues. Germline CDR1 SGHTA, CDR2 FQGNSA. CDR3 in amino acids: CASRRGHGTEAFF.

Frequency places this clonotype as medium-sized (0.01 to 0.1%). V usage is TRBV5-6 and J usage is TRBJ2-5; no DNA is available, so the TRBD1 call from TCRdb remains unchecked. The CDR3 is made up of 14 amino acids. Germline values: CDR1 SGHDT, CDR2 YYEEEE. This chain's CDR3 is CASSFWGQRETQYF.

This clonotype counts as medium-sized (0.01 to 0.1%) by frequency. The chain is built from TRBV19 and TRBJ1-1; TCRdb proposes TRBD1, but this gene call is untestable without DNA. The germline V gene has CDR1 LNHDA and CDR2 SQIVND (reference sequence). The CDR3 has 15 residues. CDR3 region: CASSRGAAMAGEAFF. Complete variable domain (other parts from reference TRBV19 and TRBJ1-1): DGGITQSPKYLFRKEGQNVTLSCEQNLNHDAMYWYRQDPGQGLRLIYYSQIVNDFQKGDIAEGYSVSREKKESFPLTVTSAQKNPTAFYLCASSRGAAMAGEAFFGQGTRLTVV.

This clonotype is classed as medium-sized by frequency. This rearrangement joins TRBV6-5 to TRBJ2-7. Germline CDR1 reads MNHEY; CDR2 reads SVGAGI. The CDR3 contains 12 residues. The CDR3 spells CASSSTPYEQYF.

This clonotype shows up as medium-sized by frequency. The chain's CDR3 is CASSLGLGGYEQYF. V is TRBV5-6 and J is TRBJ2-7; the TCRdb call, TRBD1, lacks DNA for checking. The V gene's germline CDR1 is SGHDT and CDR2 YYEEEE. This CDR3 contains 14 residues.

CDR3 amino acids: CSASDRQGSYEQYF. The chain couples TRBV20-1 to TRBJ2-7; the D call of TRBD1 rests on TCRdb alone, since no DNA is present to check it. The length of the CDR3 is 14 residues. CDR1 is DFQATT and CDR2 is SNEGSKA in the germline V gene (reference sequence).

This chain links TRBV12-3 or TRBV12-4 with TRBJ2-1; the TCRdb D gene call, TRBD1, has no DNA to confirm it. The CDR3 sequence is 15 residues long. The CDR3 is CASTTARTGRDKQFF.

This clonotype is medium-sized by frequency. V usage is TRBV5-6 and J usage is TRBJ2-2; the D call of TRBD2 rests on TCRdb alone, since no DNA is present to check it. The CDR3 has 15 amino acids. Germline lookup yields CDR1 SGHDT and CDR2 YYEEEE. This CDR3 is CASSWGDGYTGELFF.

This clonotype counts as medium-sized (0.01 to 0.1%) by frequency. The chain uses TRBV7-6 and TRBJ2-2; there is no DNA to check the TCRdb D call of TRBD1. CDR1 SGHVS and CDR2 FNYEAQ come from the germline V gene. The CDR3 has 14 residues. The CDR3 spells CASSLVQGSGELFF. Drawing the rest from reference TRBV7-6 and TRBJ2-2, the complete variable domain is GAGVSQSPRYKVTKRGQDVALRCDPISGHVSLYWYRQALGQGPEFLTYFNYEAQQDKSGLPNDRFSAERPEGSISTLTIQRTEQRDSAMYRCASSLVQGSGELFFGEGSRLTVL.

Considering frequency, this clonotype is medium-sized. The CDR3 loop reads CAAESFYNEQFF. This chain connects TRBV6-1 to TRBJ2-1. CDR1 is MNHNS, CDR2 SASEGT, per germline. This CDR3 has 12 amino acids.

By frequency, this clonotype is medium-sized. The chain couples TRBV10-3 to TRBJ2-1; the D call from TCRdb, TRBD1, cannot be confirmed without DNA. The CDR3 sequence is 13 residues long. Germline CDR1 and CDR2: ENHRY and SYGVKD. CDR3 loop: CAIEGQGSNEQFF.

According to its frequency, this clonotype is medium-sized (0.01 to 0.1%). The gene calls are TRBV27 and TRBJ1-6; there is no DNA to check the TCRdb D call of TRBD1. There are 14 residues in the CDR3. Per the germline V gene, CDR1 is MNHEY and CDR2 is SMNVEV (reference sequence). The CDR3 sequence: CASSLDRGLTPLHF.

This clonotype shows up as medium-sized by frequency. V is TRBV19 and J is TRBJ1-1; absent DNA, TCRdb's TRBD1 call cannot be checked. Germline V gene lookup returns CDR1 LNHDA and CDR2 SQIVND (reference sequence). CDR3 size: 14 residues. CDR3: CASRGTGANTEAFF.